The entry below describes one TCR beta chain. These data originate in a study of blood T cell repertoires in COVID-19. As processed by the authors: Counts of nucleated cells, estimated from reference gene primer amplification, were obtained. Data came from immunoSEQ multiplex PCR; TCRdb stores just in-frame clones and leaves some out. Clone size and the V and J calls come from that table; the DNA yielded D and trimming. The sample yields approximately 99,000 clones, approximately 87% seen once. V shed 2 bases and J shed 8 bases, with 15 bases lying between them. The V gene's germline CDR1 is SGHTA and CDR2 FQGNSA. The CDR3 extends over 15 amino acids.

The origin of this receptor is a human donor in a cohort sampled during active COVID-19. This sequence joins TRBV7-2 and TRBJ1-4, with a possible D match to TRBD1 (5 bases). Sequences were obtained from peripheral blood. The chain's CDR3 is CASSLWGRVGEKLFF. CDR3 nucleotide sequence: TGTGCCAGCAGCTTATGGGGCAGGGTCGGGGAAAAACTGTTTTTT.